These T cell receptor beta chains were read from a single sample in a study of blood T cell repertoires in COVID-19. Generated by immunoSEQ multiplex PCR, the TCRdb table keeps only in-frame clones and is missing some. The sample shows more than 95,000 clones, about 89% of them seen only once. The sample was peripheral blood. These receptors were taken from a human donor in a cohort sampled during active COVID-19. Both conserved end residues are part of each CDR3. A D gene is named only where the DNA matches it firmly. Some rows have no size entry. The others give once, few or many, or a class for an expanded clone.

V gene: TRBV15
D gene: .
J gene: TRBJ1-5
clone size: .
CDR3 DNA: TGTGCCACCAGCAGAAGGGGGGGCGATCAGCCCCAGCATTTT
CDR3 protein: CATSRRGGDQPQHF

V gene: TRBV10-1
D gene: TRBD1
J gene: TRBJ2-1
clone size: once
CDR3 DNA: TGCGCCAGCAGGAAAACAGGGGCAGGGTCCAATGAGCAGTTCTTC
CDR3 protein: CASRKTGAGSNEQFF

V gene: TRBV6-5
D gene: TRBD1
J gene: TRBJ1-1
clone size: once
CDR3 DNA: TGTGCCAGCAGTTTTGACAGGGTCACTGAAGCTTTCTTT
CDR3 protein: CASSFDRVTEAFF

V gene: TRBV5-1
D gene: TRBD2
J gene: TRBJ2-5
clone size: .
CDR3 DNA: TGCGCCAGCGCCTCTAGCGGGACACCCCAAGAGACCCAGTACTTC
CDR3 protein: CASASSGTPQETQYF

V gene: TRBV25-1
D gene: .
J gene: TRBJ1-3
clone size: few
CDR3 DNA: TGTGCCAGCAGTGAAACACCGGGGTTTTTATCTGGAAACACCATATATTTT
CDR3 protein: CASSETPGFLSGNTIYF

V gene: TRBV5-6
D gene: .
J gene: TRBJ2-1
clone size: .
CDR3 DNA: TGTGCCAGCATTCAAGCGGGCTCCTACAATGAGCAGTTCTTC
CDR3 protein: CASIQAGSYNEQFF

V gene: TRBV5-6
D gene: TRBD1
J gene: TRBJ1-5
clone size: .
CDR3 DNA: TGTGCCAGCAGCATTGGAGGGGGCCAGGTTTTGGCCCAGCATTTT
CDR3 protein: CASSIGGGQVLAQHF

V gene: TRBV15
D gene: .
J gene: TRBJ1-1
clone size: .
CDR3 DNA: TGTGCCACCAGCAGAGGTGCAGACAGAATGAACACTGAAGCTTTCTTT
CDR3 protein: CATSRGADRMNTEAFF

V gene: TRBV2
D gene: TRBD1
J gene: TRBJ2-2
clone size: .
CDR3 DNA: TGTGCCAGCAGGATCTACAGGGGGCCGAACACCGGGGAGCTGTTTTTT
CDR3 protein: CASRIYRGPNTGELFF

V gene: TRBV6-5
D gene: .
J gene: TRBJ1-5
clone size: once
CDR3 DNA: TGTGCCAGCAGTAAACAGGGACGAAGGGAGCCCCAGCATTTT
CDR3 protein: CASSKQGRREPQHF

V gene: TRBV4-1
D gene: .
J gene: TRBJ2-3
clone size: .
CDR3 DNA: TGCGCCAGCAGCCAAGCTCCGGGGAACACAGATACGCAGTATTTT
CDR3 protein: CASSQAPGNTDTQYF

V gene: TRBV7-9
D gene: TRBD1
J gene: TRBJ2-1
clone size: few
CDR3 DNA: TGTGCCAGCAGCTTACAAGGGACAGCAGGGAATGAGCAGTTCTTC
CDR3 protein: CASSLQGTAGNEQFF

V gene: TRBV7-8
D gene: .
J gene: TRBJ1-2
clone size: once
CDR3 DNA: TGTGCCAGCAGCACACAGGACTATGGCTACACCTTC
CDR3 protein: CASSTQDYGYTF

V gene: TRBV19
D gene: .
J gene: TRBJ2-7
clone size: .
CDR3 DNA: TGTGCCAGTAGTCCACGTTCCCAGTCCTCCTACGAGCAGTACTTC
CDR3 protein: CASSPRSQSSYEQYF

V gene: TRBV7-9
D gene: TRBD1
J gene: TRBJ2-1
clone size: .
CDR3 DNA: TGTGCCAGCAGGTCCGGGACAGGGAGGTACAATGAGCAGTTCTTC
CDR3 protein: CASRSGTGRYNEQFF

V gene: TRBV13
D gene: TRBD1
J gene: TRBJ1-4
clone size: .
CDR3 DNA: TGTGCCAGCAGCTTAGGCCTCGGGACAGGGGCCCTAAATGAAAAACTGTTTTTT
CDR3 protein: CASSLGLGTGALNEKLFF

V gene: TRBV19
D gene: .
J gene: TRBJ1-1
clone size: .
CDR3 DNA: TGTGCCAGTAGTATTGGTCCGTCGGGCACTGAAGCTTTCTTT
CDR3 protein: CASSIGPSGTEAFF

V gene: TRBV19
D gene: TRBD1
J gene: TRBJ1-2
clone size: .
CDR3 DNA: TGTGCCAGTAGTCCTGAGCTCAGGACAGGGGCTTATGGCTACACCTTC
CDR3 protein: CASSPELRTGAYGYTF

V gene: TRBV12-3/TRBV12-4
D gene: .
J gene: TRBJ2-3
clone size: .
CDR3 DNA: TGTGCCAGCAGCCTCACAGATACGCAGTATTTT
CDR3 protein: CASSLTDTQYF

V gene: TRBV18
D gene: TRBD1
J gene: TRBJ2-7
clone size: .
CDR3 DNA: TGTGCCAGCTCAACCGACAGGGGGAGAGAGCAGTACTTC
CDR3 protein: CASSTDRGREQYF

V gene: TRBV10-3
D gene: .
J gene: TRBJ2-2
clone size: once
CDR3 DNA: TGTGCCATCGGCCTAGCGACCACCGGGGAGCTGTTTTTT
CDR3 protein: CAIGLATTGELFF

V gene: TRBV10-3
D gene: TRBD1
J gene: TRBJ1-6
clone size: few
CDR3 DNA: TGTGCCATCACCAGGGACAGGGAGAATTCACCCCTCCACTTT
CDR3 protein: CAITRDRENSPLHF

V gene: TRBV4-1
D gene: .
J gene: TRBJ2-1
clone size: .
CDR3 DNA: TGCGCCAGCAGCCAAGGGAGAGGGCGAAGCTCCTACAATGAGCAGTTCTTC
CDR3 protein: CASSQGRGRSSYNEQFF

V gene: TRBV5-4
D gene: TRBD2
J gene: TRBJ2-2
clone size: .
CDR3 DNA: TGTGCCAGCAGCCCCCTAGCGGGAGGTTTTACCGGGGAGCTGTTTTTT
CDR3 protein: CASSPLAGGFTGELFF

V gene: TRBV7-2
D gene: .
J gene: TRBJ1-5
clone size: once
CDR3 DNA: TGTGCCAGCAGCTTAGCGGTGGCAGGGGAACAGCCCCAGCATTTT
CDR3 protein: CASSLAVAGEQPQHF

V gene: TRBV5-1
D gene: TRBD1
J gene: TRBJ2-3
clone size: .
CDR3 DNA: TGCGCCAGCAGCAGGGACAGGGGGGGCACAGATACGCAGTATTTT
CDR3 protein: CASSRDRGGTDTQYF

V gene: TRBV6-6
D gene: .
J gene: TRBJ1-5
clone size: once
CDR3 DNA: TGTGCCAGCAGTTACTCGGAGGCCGGTCAGCCCCAGCATTTT
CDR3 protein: CASSYSEAGQPQHF

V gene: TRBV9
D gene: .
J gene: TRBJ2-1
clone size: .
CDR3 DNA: TGTGCCAGCAGCGTAGGAAACAGCTACAATGAGCAGTTCTTC
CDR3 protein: CASSVGNSYNEQFF

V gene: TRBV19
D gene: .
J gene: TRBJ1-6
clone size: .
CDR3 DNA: TGTGCCAGTACAACGCGGAATTCACCCCTCCACTTT
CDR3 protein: CASTTRNSPLHF

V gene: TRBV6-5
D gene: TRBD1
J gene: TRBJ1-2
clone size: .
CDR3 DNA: TGTGCCAGCAGTTACTCCCTACAGGGGGGGCCCGGTGGCTACACCTTC
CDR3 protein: CASSYSLQGGPGGYTF

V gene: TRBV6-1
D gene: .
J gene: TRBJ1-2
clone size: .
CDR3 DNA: TGTGCCAGCAGTGAAGGGGCAGGGTTTGGCTACACCTTC
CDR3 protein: CASSEGAGFGYTF

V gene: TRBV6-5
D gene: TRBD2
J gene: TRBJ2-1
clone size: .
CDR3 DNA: TGTGCCAGCAGTCAAACCAGCGGGGGGTTCAATGAGCAGTTCTTC
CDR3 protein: CASSQTSGGFNEQFF

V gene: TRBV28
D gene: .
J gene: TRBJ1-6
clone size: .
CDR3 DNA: TGTGCCAGCAGGAGACAGTATAATTCACCCCTCCACTTT
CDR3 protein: CASRRQYNSPLHF

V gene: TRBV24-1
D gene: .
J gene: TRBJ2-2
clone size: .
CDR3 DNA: TGTGCCACCAGTGATCTTCCCCCCGGGTCCCTCCCCGGGGTAATTGCCGGGGAGCTGTTTTTT
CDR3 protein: CATSDLPPGSLPGVIAGELFF

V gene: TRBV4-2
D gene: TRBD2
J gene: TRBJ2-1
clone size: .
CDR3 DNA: TGTGCCAGCAGCCAAGACGCCCAACTAGCGGCCCCCTACAATGAGCAGTTCTTC
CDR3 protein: CASSQDAQLAAPYNEQFF

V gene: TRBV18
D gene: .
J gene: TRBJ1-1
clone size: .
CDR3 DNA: TGTGCCAGCTCACCCGACTTCTCGACGGGGACTGAAGCTTTCTTT
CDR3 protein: CASSPDFSTGTEAFF

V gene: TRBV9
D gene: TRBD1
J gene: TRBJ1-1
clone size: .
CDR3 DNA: TGTGCCAGCAGCGCACAGGGGTACACTGAAGCTTTCTTT
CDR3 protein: CASSAQGYTEAFF

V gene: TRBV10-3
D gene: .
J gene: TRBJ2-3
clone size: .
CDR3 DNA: TGTGCCATCAGTGAACCGGGTAGAACAGATACGCAGTATTTT
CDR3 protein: CAISEPGRTDTQYF

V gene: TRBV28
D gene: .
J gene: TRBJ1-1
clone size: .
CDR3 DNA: TGTGCCATATCCGGGGGGGGTACTGAAGCTTTCTTT
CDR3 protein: CAISGGGTEAFF

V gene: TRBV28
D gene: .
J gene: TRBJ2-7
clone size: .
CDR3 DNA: TGTGCCAGCAGTCGTATTGAGCAGTACTTC
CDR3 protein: CASSRIEQYF

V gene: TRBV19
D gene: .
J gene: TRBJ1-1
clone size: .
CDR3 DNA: TGTGCCAGTATCTCAGTTTTTGAAGCTTTCTTT
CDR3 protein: CASISVFEAFF

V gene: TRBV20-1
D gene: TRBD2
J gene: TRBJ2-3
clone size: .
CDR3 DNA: TGCAGTGCTAGTATCCTAGCGGGCACAGATACGCAGTATTTT
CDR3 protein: CSASILAGTDTQYF

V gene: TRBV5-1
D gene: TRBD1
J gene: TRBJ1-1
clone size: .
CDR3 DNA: TGCGCCAGCAGCCCTGGACAGGGGCTGAACACTGAAGCTTTCTTT
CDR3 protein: CASSPGQGLNTEAFF

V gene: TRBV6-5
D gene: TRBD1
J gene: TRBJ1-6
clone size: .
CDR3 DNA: TGTGCCAGCAGGACAGGGGTTAATTCACCCCTCCACTTT
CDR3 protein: CASRTGVNSPLHF

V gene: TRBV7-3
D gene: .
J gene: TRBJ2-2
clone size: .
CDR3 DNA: TGTGCCAGCAGCTTAGACTACTCCCCCGGGGAGCTGTTTTTT
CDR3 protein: CASSLDYSPGELFF

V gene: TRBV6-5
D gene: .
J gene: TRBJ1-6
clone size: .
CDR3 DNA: TGTGCCAGCAGTCACCTAGGGGGTGAAGATTCACCCCTCCACTTT
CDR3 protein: CASSHLGGEDSPLHF

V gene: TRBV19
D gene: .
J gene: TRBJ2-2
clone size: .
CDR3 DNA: TGTGCCAGTAGTGGGGGACTTCTCACCGGGGAGCTGTTTTTT
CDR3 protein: CASSGGLLTGELFF

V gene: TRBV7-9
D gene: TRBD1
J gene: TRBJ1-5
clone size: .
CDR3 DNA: TGTGCCAGCAGCCCCGACAGGGACGCGAAGCCCCAGCATTTT
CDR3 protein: CASSPDRDAKPQHF